This entry lists 24 T cell receptor beta chains sequenced from one sample in a study of blood T cell repertoires in COVID-19. The method was immunoSEQ multiplex PCR; TCRdb's version includes in-frame clones alone and lacks a portion of them. The sample lists approximately 170,000 clones; about 86% were seen once. Sequencing input: peripheral blood. These receptors all stem from a woman of 80 years or more with acute or convalescent COVID-19.

The chain links TRBV4-2 to TRBJ2-1; D is possibly TRBD2 (6 bases). The CDR3 is 15 residues long. The germline V gene encodes CDR1 LGHNA and CDR2 YNFKEQ. With 4 bases removed from V and 7 bases from J, the gap between germline ends came to 17 bases. CDR3 bases: TGTGCCAGCAGCCCAGAAGGCGGGGTAGCGAATGAGCAGTTCTTC. This codes for CASSPEGGVANEQFF.

This clone is a singleton in its sample. V usage is TRBV5-4 and J usage is TRBJ1-2; the D is unclear. The length of the CDR3 is 13 residues. Trimming shortened V by 1 base and J by 1 base, and 5 bases separated the two germline ends. Germline CDR1 is SGHNT and CDR2 is YYREEE (reference sequence). For the CDR3, the DNA is TGTGCCAGCAGCTTGACTGATAACTATGGCTACACCTTC. Translation gives CASSLTDNYGYTF.

The sample holds a few counts of this clone. This chain joins TRBV23-1 and TRBJ1-1, with D perhaps matching TRBD1 (6 bases). TRBV23-1 qualifies as an ORF whose function is uncertain. The CDR3 totals 15 residues. Trimming took off 9 bases at V and 3 bases at J, with 20 bases between the two ends. The CDR3 coding sequence is TGCGCCAGTTTAGGCTCAGGGGAGAGGGACACTGAAGCTTTCTTT. Translation gives CASLGSGERDTEAFF.

The chain has TRBV6-5 and TRBJ1-1; perhaps TRBD1 as D (5 bases). The germline V and J ends were trimmed by 7 bases and 4 bases, with 19 bases remaining between them. The CDR3 is 15 residues long. Germline lookup yields CDR1 MNHEY and CDR2 SVGAGI. The CDR3 protein is CASTPRGGEGTEAFF. The CDR3 DNA sequence: TGTGCCAGCACCCCCCGGGGGGGGGAGGGCACTGAAGCTTTCTTT.

The V gene is TRBV4-1, the J gene TRBJ1-6; TRBD1 matches at 9 bases. The ends lost 4 bases at V and 6 bases at J; junction bases unmatched: 7. The CDR3 consists of 16 residues. Germline CDR1 and CDR2: MGHRA and YSYEKL. This CDR3 is CASSRVGQGRNSPLHF. CDR3 bases: TGCGCCAGCAGCCGTGTGGGACAGGGACGTAATTCACCCCTCCACTTT.

The chain is built from TRBV21-1 and TRBJ1-2; the table's D call TRBD1 went unverified against the DNA. TRBV21-1 is described as a pseudogene. The CDR3 has 15 amino acids. For the CDR3, the DNA is TGTGCCAGCAGCAAAATCCCGACAGGGCCGGATGGCTACACCTTC. Protein sequence: CASSKIPTGPDGYTF.

The chain employs TRBV5-1 and TRBJ2-3; TRBD2 matches 11 bases. This CDR3 region has 16 residues. Germline CDR1 and CDR2: SGHRS and YFSETQ. Trimming removed 4 bases from V and 2 bases from J; junction bases left unmatched: 6. The CDR3, as DNA: TGCGCCAGCAGCGGGGGACTAGCGGAGATCACAGATACGCAGTATTTT. Amino acid sequence: CASSGGLAEITDTQYF. Filled out from reference TRBV5-1 and TRBJ2-3, the complete variable domain reads KAGVTQTPRYLIKTRGQQVTLSCSPISGHRSVSWYQQTPGQGLQFLFEYFSETQRNKGNFPGRFSGRQFSNSRSEMNVSTLELGDSALYLCASSGGLAEITDTQYFGPGTRLTVL.

V is TRBV11-2 and J is TRBJ2-3; D might be TRBD2 (6 bases). This CDR3 contains 16 residues. Germline loops: CDR1 SGHAT, CDR2 FQNNGV. Trimming stripped 5 bases from V and 0 bases from J, with 15 bases between. CDR3 amino acids: CASSLLGGISTDTQYF. The CDR3 DNA follows: TGTGCCAGCAGCCTCCTCGGGGGTATAAGCACAGATACGCAGTATTTT. Full variable domain (remainder filled in from reference TRBV11-2 and TRBJ2-3): EAGVAQSPRYKIIEKRQSVAFWCNPISGHATLYWYQQILGQGPKLLIQFQNNGVVDDSQLPKDRFSAERLKGVDSTLKIQPAKLEDSAVYLCASSLLGGISTDTQYFGPGTRLTVL.

The V and J genes are TRBV10-3 and TRBJ2-7; 7 nucleotides align to TRBD1. This CDR3 is 16 amino acids long. Germline CDR1 and CDR2: ENHRY and SYGVKD. J lost 2 bases, V lost 0 bases, and 7 bases had no gene match. The CDR3 protein is CAISESVGQDPYEQYF. The DNA of the CDR3 is TGTGCCATCAGTGAGTCCGTAGGACAGGACCCCTACGAGCAGTACTTC.

The rearrangement joins TRBV3-1 (or the pseudogene TRBV3-2) to TRBJ2-3; D is uncertain. Looked up from germline, CDR1 is LGHDT and CDR2 is YNNKEL (reference sequence). V was cut by 0 bases and J by 5 bases, with 9 bases left in between. This CDR3 contains 14 residues. CDR3 nucleotides: TGTGCCAGCAGCCAAGAAGCGATCGGAGATACGCAGTATTTT. This gives the protein CASSQEAIGDTQYF.

The rearrangement joins TRBV28 to TRBJ1-5; D is undetermined. The CDR3 extends over 11 amino acids. V lost 7 bases to trimming and J lost 13 bases, with 14 bases between them. Germline CDR1 and CDR2: MDHEN and SYDVKM. The CDR3 DNA is TGTGCCAGCACGGCGGATGTCACTCAGCATTTT. Translation gives CASTADVTQHF.

The chain uses TRBV2 and TRBJ2-6, with D tentatively TRBD1 (5 bases). The V end lost 5 bases, the J end lost 0 bases, and 8 bases lay between the germline ends. This CDR3 has 15 amino acids. Germline V gives CDR1 SNHLY, CDR2 FYNNEI. CDR3 bases: TGTGCCAGCAGTAAAGACAGCTCTGGGGCCAACGTCCTGACTTTC. It is translated as CASSKDSSGANVLTF.

V and J are TRBV27 and TRBJ2-7, with D possibly TRBD1 on 6 matching bases. The CDR3 is made up of 13 amino acids. Germline V gene sequence: CDR1 MNHEY, CDR2 SMNVEV (reference sequence). The V end was cut by 7 bases, the J end by 2 bases, with 12 bases between. The CDR3 here is CASKNTGTYEQYF. The CDR3 DNA is TGTGCCAGCAAAAATACAGGGACCTACGAGCAGTACTTC.

This clone has a single count. This chain links TRBV3-1 (or the pseudogene TRBV3-2) with TRBJ1-3; no reliable D call. Per the germline V gene, CDR1 is LGHDT and CDR2 is YNNKEL (reference sequence). CDR3 size: 12 residues. V was pared by 4 bases and J by 4 bases, with 5 bases between. The CDR3 spells CASSRHGNTIYF. CDR3 sequence (DNA): TGTGCCAGCAGCCGACACGGAAACACCATATATTTT.

The J gene is TRBJ1-2, the V gene TRBV19; no reliable D call. Per the germline V gene, CDR1 is LNHDA and CDR2 is SQIVND (reference sequence). V was clipped by 3 bases and J by 4 bases, with 9 bases between them. This CDR3 spans 13 amino acids. For the CDR3, the DNA is TGTGCCAGTAGTATCCTGGCATCCTATGGCTACACCTTC. Protein sequence: CASSILASYGYTF.

This clone was observed once. The CDR3 DNA reads TGTGCCAGTAGCGCCGGGGGCTCCTATAATTCACCCCTCCACTTT. Amino acids: CASSAGGSYNSPLHF. The chain uses TRBV19 and TRBJ1-6; D is possibly TRBD1 (5 bases). The CDR3 has 15 amino acids. From germline, CDR1 is LNHDA and CDR2 SQIVND (reference sequence). Trimming cost V 6 bases and J 0 bases, with 9 bases left between them.

The V and J genes are TRBV21-1 and TRBJ2-1; the table gives TRBD2 as D, unverified against the DNA. TRBV21-1 is labeled a pseudogene. CDR3 length: 17 amino acids. The CDR3 here is CASSKALRTKTYNEQFF. CDR3 coding DNA: TGTGCCAGCAGCAAAGCATTGCGGACTAAGACCTACAATGAGCAGTTCTTC.

The rearrangement uses TRBV16 and TRBJ1-6; 9 bases match TRBD1. The CDR3 consists of 15 residues. From germline, CDR1 is KGHSY and CDR2 FQNENV. Unmatched junction bases numbered 6, after V lost 3 bases and J lost 9 bases. CDR3 nucleotide sequence: TGTGCCAGCAGCCAGGCGGGACAGGGAAGTTCACCCCTCCACTTT. This gives the protein CASSQAGQGSSPLHF.

CDR3 region: CASSPGIGNEQYF. CDR3 nucleotides: TGTGCCAGCAGTCCGGGGATTGGAAACGAGCAGTACTTC. The chain links TRBV12-3 or TRBV12-4 to TRBJ2-7; tentatively, D is TRBD2 (5 bases). V lost 5 bases and J 5 bases, leaving 13 bases between the germline ends. The CDR3 extends over 13 amino acids.

This rearrangement joins TRBV5-1 to TRBJ2-3; D might be TRBD2 (6 bases). The germline V gene encodes CDR1 SGHRS and CDR2 YFSETQ. V lost 1 base and J 6 bases, leaving 12 bases between the germline ends. The CDR3 is 14 amino acids. The DNA of the CDR3 is TGCGCCAGCAGCTTGTACACTAGCCCCGATACGCAGTATTTT. It is translated as CASSLYTSPDTQYF.

V is TRBV7-9 and J is TRBJ2-7, with D perhaps TRBD1 (6 bases). This CDR3 region has 14 residues. V was shortened by 6 bases and J by 3 bases, with 15 bases between the two germline ends. The V gene's germline CDR1 is SEHNR and CDR2 FQNEAQ (reference sequence). CDR3 sequence reads: CASRSGRDIYEQYF. The CDR3 bases are TGTGCCAGCAGATCGGGACGGGACATCTACGAGCAGTACTTC.

The rearrangement uses TRBV2 and TRBJ1-6; 7 bases are a match to TRBD1. This CDR3 has 14 amino acids. V was pared by 1 base and J by 6 bases, with 0 bases of the junction left unmatched. Germline assignment: CDR1 SNHLY and CDR2 FYNNEI. The CDR3 nucleotides read TGTGCCAGCAGTGAAGGACAGGGTAATTCACCCCTCCACTTT. It encodes CASSEGQGNSPLHF.

The J gene is TRBJ2-5, the V gene TRBV7-3; 12 bases agree with TRBD2. CDR1 and CDR2 from the germline V gene are SGHTA and FQGTGA. CDR3 length equals 17 residues. The J segment lost 4 bases and the V segment lost 2 bases, leaving 8 bases of the junction unmatched. DNA for the CDR3: TGTGCCAGCAGCTTAGGGGCCCCACTAGCGGGGGGAGAGACCCAGTACTTC. Translating it yields CASSLGAPLAGGETQYF.

This sequence joins TRBV6-6 and TRBJ2-2; D gene uncertain. Trimming pared 4 bases from V and 1 base from J, leaving 7 bases between. The germline V gene encodes CDR1 MNHNY and CDR2 SVGAGI (reference sequence). There are 14 residues in the CDR3. The DNA for the CDR3 is TGTGCCAGCAGTTTCGAGTTGAACACCGGGGAGCTGTTTTTT. Its translation: CASSFELNTGELFF.